Sequencing of this TCR beta chain was carried out in a study of beta chain features in type 1 diabetes. Regarding the study as a whole: Significant though moderate, a shortening of TCRB CDR3s appeared in all four CD4+ subsets of Type 1 diabetes patients. Diminished insertions and augmented deletions at VDJ junctions characterized type 1 diabetes patients.

Germline CDR1 SQVTM, CDR2 ANQGSEA. CDR3 size: 12 residues. V dropped 7 bases and J dropped 4 bases, with 13 bases sitting between them. The entirety of the isolated RNA underwent reverse transcription, so expressed TCRB transcripts were sequenced. Here immunoSEQ multiplex PCR was the method, and the copy in TCRdb shows in-frame clones only, minus some. The table includes around 53,000 clones, about 60% detected once. In its sample, this clone was seen a few times. Its antigen remains unidentified. The V and J genes are TRBV29-1 and TRBJ1-1; D unresolved. Material for sequencing was stem cell memory CD4+ T cells from blood. This sequence was found in a woman aged 25 to 39 with type 1 diabetes. The CDR3 DNA sequence: TGCAGCGCACGGACTGGCGGCACTGAAGCTTTCTTT. It specifies CSARTGGTEAFF.